Sequencing of this T cell receptor beta chain was carried out in a study of cytotoxic CD8 clonotypes in ibrutinib-treated CLL. Sequenced by immunoSEQ multiplex PCR; TCRdb stores in-frame clones only, minus some. The repertoire holds about 24,000 clones, approximately 71% seen once, with about 45% in the top ten. Germline CDR1 MNHNY, CDR2 SVGAGI (reference sequence). V shed 5 bases, J shed 0 bases, and the junction held 7 bases outside the gene matches. This CDR3 spans 15 amino acids. Sample: PBMCs, taken after 12 months of ibrutinib treatment. The receptor comes from a human donor with chronic lymphocytic leukemia. This rearrangement joins TRBV6-6 to TRBJ2-7; 7 nucleotides agree with TRBD1. The CDR3 loop reads CASSPGQISSYEQYF. In DNA, the CDR3 is TGTGCCAGCAGTCCGGGACAGATCAGCTCCTACGAGCAGTACTTC.